Shown below are 7 T cell receptor beta chains from a single sample sequenced in a study of T cell responses to AZD1222 COVID-19 vaccine. Here immunoSEQ multiplex PCR was the method, and the copy in TCRdb shows in-frame clones only, minus some. Counted here are some 150,000 clones, about nine tenths occurring once; the ten biggest clones make up roughly 3.5%. The material sequenced was peripheral blood, taken on day 0 of MenACWY control vaccination. The receptors were gathered from an adult in good health.

This sequence joins TRBV5-4 and TRBJ2-1; 7 nucleotides align to TRBD1. Germline trimming cut 0 bases from V and 8 bases from J; bases unmatched to any gene: 8. Germline CDR1 SGHNT, CDR2 YYREEE (reference sequence). The CDR3 extends over 15 amino acids. For the CDR3, the DNA is TGTGCCAGCAGCTTGGTCCGTGTAGGGGGCGATGAGCAGTTCTTC. Protein sequence: CASSLVRVGGDEQFF.

In this sample, this clone turned up a few times. The chain combines TRBV7-2 with TRBJ2-1; a possible D gene is TRBD2 (7 bases). V was cut by 2 bases and J by 10 bases, with 18 bases left in between. CDR1 and CDR2 (germline): SGHTA, FQGNSA. The CDR3 is made up of 15 amino acids. The CDR3 region is CASSLSSGDGGEQFF. DNA for the CDR3: TGTGCCAGCAGCTTAAGCAGCGGGGACGGGGGCGAGCAGTTCTTC.

This rearrangement joins TRBV20-1 to TRBJ1-1; no clear D gene. Trimming pared 3 bases from V and 5 bases from J, leaving 4 bases between. In germline, CDR1 is DFQATT, CDR2 SNEGSKA (reference sequence). The CDR3 contains 10 residues. CDR3 protein: CSASRTEAFF. Written as DNA, the CDR3 is TGCAGTGCTAGTAGGACTGAAGCTTTCTTT.

This clone was counted once. This chain links TRBV24-1 with TRBJ2-7; no clear D. V lost 3 bases and J 2 bases, leaving 10 bases between the germline ends. This CDR3 region has 14 residues. CDR1 and CDR2 from the germline V gene are KGHDR and SFDVKD. The CDR3 sequence is CATSDPGSTYEQYF. The CDR3 DNA reads TGTGCCACCAGTGATCCCGGGTCAACCTACGAGCAGTACTTC.

This clone occurred once. The chain has TRBV2 and TRBJ1-3; no firm D call. The CDR3 is 11 amino acids. Looked up from germline, CDR1 is SNHLY and CDR2 is FYNNEI. Trimming pared 4 bases from V and 5 bases from J, leaving 3 bases between. CDR3 in DNA: TGTGCCAGCAGTGCGAGAAACACCATATATTTT. Its protein is CASSARNTIYF.

The chain couples TRBV11-3 to TRBJ1-1; D perhaps matches TRBD1 (6 bases). The V and J ends lost 5 bases and 4 bases respectively, with 11 bases between them. There are 13 residues in the CDR3. The germline CDR1 and CDR2 sequences are SGHNT and YENEEA. The CDR3: CASSLRQVTEAFF. The CDR3 bases are TGTGCCAGCAGCCTAAGACAGGTCACTGAAGCTTTCTTT. Drawing the rest from reference TRBV11-3 and TRBJ1-1, the complete variable domain is EAGVVQSPRYKIIEKKQPVAFWCNPISGHNTLYWYLQNLGQGPELLIRYENEEAVDDSQLPKDRFSAERLKGVDSTLKIQPAELGDSAVYLCASSLRQVTEAFFGQGTRLTVV.

This chain uses TRBV28 with TRBJ1-1; TRBD1 aligns across 11 bases. CDR1 is MDHEN, CDR2 SYDVKM, per germline. The CDR3 length is 18 residues. V trimming: 5 bases; J trimming: 5 bases; junction bases outside the gene matches: 16. CDR3 region: CASSPILIGGQGDTEAFF. The CDR3 DNA reads TGTGCCAGCAGTCCCATCCTTATAGGGGGACAGGGGGATACTGAAGCTTTCTTT.